This TCR beta chain was retrieved from a study of cytomegalovirus exposure and HLA in healthy donors. The PCR was carried out with 60 Vbeta primers and 13 Jbeta primers. The assay was immunoSEQ multiplex PCR, and TCRdb's table has in-frame clones only and misses some. The data contain approximately 150,000 clones, around 63% of them seen just once; the ten biggest clones take up less than 5%. CDR1 and CDR2 (germline): SGHRS, YFSETQ. Trimming removed 4 bases from V and 9 bases from J, with 19 bases in between. CDR3 length: 14 residues. There are a few counts of this clone. Sequencing was done on a sample of PBMCs. This TCR came from a woman aged 18-29 years in good health and CMV-seropositive. The chain couples TRBV5-1 to TRBJ1-2, with D uncertain. The CDR3 is CASSLGPTAARYTF. The CDR3 DNA is TGCGCCAGCAGCCTGGGCCCGACGGCGGCTCGCTACACCTTC.